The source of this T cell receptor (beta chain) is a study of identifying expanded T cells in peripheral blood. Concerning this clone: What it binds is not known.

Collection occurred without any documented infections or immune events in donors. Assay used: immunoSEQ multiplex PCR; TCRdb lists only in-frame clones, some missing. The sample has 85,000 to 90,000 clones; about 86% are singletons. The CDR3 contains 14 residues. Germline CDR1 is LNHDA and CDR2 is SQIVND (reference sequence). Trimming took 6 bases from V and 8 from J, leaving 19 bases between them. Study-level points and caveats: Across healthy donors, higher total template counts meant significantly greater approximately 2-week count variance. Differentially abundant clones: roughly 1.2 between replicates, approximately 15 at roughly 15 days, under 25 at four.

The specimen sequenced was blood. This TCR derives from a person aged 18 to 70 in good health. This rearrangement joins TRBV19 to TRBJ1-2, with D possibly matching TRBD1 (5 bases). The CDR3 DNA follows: TGTGCCAGTAGACCTGGCCCAGGGATGGGGGGCTACACCTTC. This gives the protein CASRPGPGMGGYTF.